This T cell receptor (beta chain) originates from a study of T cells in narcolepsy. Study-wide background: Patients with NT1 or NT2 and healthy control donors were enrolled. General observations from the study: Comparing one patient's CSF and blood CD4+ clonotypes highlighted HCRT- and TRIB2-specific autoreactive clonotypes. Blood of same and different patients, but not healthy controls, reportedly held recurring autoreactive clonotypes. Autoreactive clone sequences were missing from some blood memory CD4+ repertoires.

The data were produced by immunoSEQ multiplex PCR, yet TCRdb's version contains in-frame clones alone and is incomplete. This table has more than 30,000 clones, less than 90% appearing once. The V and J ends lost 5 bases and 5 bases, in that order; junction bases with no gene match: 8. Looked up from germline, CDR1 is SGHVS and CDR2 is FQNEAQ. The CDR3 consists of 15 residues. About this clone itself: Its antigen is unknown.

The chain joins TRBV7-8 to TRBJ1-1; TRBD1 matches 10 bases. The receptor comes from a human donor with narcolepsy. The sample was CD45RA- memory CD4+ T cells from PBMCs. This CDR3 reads CASSLETGGITEAFF. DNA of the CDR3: TGTGCCAGCAGCCTCGAGACAGGGGGCATTACTGAAGCTTTCTTT.